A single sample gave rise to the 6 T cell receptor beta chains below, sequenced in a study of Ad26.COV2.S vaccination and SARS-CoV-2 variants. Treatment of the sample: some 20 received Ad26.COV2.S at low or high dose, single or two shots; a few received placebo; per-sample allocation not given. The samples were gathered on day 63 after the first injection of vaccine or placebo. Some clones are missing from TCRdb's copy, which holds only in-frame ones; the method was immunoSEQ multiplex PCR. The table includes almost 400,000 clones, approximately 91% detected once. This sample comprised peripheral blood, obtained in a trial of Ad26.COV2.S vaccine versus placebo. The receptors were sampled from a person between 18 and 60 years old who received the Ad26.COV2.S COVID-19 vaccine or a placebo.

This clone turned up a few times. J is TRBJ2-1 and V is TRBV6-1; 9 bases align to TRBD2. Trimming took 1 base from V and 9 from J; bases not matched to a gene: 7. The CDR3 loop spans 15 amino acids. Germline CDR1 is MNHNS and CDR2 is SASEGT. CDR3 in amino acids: CASSEVGLATGEQFF. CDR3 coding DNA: TGTGCCAGCAGTGAAGTGGGACTAGCCACAGGTGAGCAGTTCTTC.

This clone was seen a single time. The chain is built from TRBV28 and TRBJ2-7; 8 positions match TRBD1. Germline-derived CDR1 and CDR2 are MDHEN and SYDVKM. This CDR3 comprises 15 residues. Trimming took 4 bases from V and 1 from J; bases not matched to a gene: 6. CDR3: CASSSAGQGSYEQYF. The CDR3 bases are TGTGCCAGCAGTTCCGCAGGACAGGGATCCTACGAGCAGTACTTC.

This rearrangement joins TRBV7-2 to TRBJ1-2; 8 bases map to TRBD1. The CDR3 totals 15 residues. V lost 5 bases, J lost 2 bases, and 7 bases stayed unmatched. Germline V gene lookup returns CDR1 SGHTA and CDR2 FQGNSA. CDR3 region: CASSASTGANYGYTF. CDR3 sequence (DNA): TGTGCCAGCAGCGCTTCGACAGGGGCGAACTATGGCTACACCTTC.

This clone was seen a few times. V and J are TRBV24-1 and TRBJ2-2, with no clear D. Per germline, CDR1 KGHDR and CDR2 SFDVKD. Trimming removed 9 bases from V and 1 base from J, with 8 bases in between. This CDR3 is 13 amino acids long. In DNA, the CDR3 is TGTGCCACCGAAAGTTGGAACACCGGGGAGCTGTTTTTT. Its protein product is CATESWNTGELFF.

The CDR3: CASSLGFSGIIYNEQFF. Here the CDR3 DNA reads TGTGCCAGCAGCTTAGGCTTTAGCGGGATTATCTACAATGAGCAGTTCTTC. The chain links TRBV7-2 to TRBJ2-1, with TRBD2 matching over 8 bases. Germline V gives CDR1 SGHTA, CDR2 FQGNSA. The CDR3 sequence is 17 residues long. Unmatched junction bases numbered 8, after V lost 1 base and J lost 3 bases.

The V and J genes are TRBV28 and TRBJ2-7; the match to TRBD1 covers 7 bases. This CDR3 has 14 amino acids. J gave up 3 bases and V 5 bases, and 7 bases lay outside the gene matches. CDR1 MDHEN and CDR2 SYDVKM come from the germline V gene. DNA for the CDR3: TGTGCCAGCAGTGCCCCGGGACAGAACTACGAGCAGTACTTC. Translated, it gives CASSAPGQNYEQYF.